The present TCR beta chain was sequenced within a study of blood T cell repertoires in COVID-19. As for the study in general: Sites across the United States, Italy and Spain contributed samples from acute and convalescent COVID-19. T cells, B-cell-depleted T cells, or PBMCs supplied cDNA or gDNA.

As handled by the study authors: Amplification of reference gene primers provided the estimated nucleated cell counts. Using immunoSEQ multiplex PCR, the repertoire was profiled, and TCRdb retains in-frame clones only, with some absent. The D gene and trimming were derived from the DNA, and the V and J assignments and clone size from that table. The repertoire holds roughly 180,000 clones, about 85% seen once, with around 2.3% in the top ten. The CDR3 loop spans 17 amino acids. V shed 0 bases, J shed 4 bases, and the junction held 9 bases outside the gene matches. The germline CDR1 and CDR2 sequences are SGHNT and YYREEE (reference sequence).

The TCR originated in a man between 65 and 85 years old with active or convalescent COVID-19. The sequenced sample was peripheral blood. The chain links TRBV5-4 to TRBJ2-2, with 7 nucleotides matching TRBD2. The CDR3 DNA follows: TGTGCCAGCAGCTTGGCCCGGGGGGTTGTTGGCACCGGGGAGCTGTTTTTT. It codes for CASSLARGVVGTGELFF.